The 27 T cell receptor beta chains below were found in one sample sequenced in a study of shared clonotypes between healthy human individuals. Produced via immunoSEQ multiplex PCR; TCRdb's table is partial and in-frame only. In the table there are 950,000 to 1,100,000 clones, approximately 72% of which are singletons. Sequenced sample: memory CD4+ T cells sorted from blood. Subset given: CD45RA-negative fraction. All receptors come from a young man in good health.

The chain uses TRBV20-1 and TRBJ2-1; the D is unclear. CDR3 size: 10 residues. Germline V gives CDR1 DFQATT, CDR2 SNEGSKA (reference sequence). Trimming left V 2 bases short and J 9 bases short, with 5 bases between. The CDR3 is CSARSGEQFF. The CDR3, as DNA: TGCAGTGCTAGAAGTGGTGAGCAGTTCTTC.

V is TRBV20-1 and J is TRBJ1-1; D may be TRBD1 (5 bases). V lost 5 bases, J lost 6 bases, and 10 bases lay in between. The CDR3 sequence is 11 residues long. Germline CDR1 DFQATT, CDR2 SNEGSKA (reference sequence). CDR3 region: CSAGDGSEAFF. The CDR3 DNA reads as TGCAGTGCTGGGGACGGCTCTGAAGCTTTCTTT.

V usage is TRBV10-3 and J usage is TRBJ1-1; D is unresolved. The CDR3 totals 14 residues. V was trimmed by 0 bases and J by 5 bases, leaving 10 bases between them. The germline V gene has CDR1 ENHRY and CDR2 SYGVKD. In DNA form, the CDR3 reads TGTGCCATCAGTGAGTCGCCAGGACGTACTGAAGCTTTCTTT. Protein sequence: CAISESPGRTEAFF.

This chain joins TRBV2 and TRBJ1-5; unclear D gene. CDR1 SNHLY and CDR2 FYNNEI come from the germline V gene. The CDR3 loop spans 15 amino acids. V was clipped by 7 bases and J by 5 bases, with 18 bases between them. CDR3 nucleotide sequence: TGTGCCAGCAAGGCTGGAAGGCAGTCCTATCAGCCCCAGCATTTT. It translates to CASKAGRQSYQPQHF.

Many counts were recorded for this clone. The CDR3 region is CAIYQDDYGYTF. The CDR3 DNA reads TGTGCCATCTATCAGGACGACTATGGCTACACCTTC. V usage is TRBV21-1 and J usage is TRBJ1-2. TRBV21-1 is described as a pseudogene. CDR3 length equals 12 residues.

This rearrangement joins TRBV6-6 to TRBJ1-2; D is unresolved. From germline, CDR1 is MNHNY and CDR2 SVGAGI (reference sequence). V gave up 8 bases and J gave up 2 bases, with 12 bases separating them. CDR3 length: 13 amino acids. Written as DNA, the CDR3 is TGTGCCAGCTCCCGATCCGCCAACTATGGCTACACCTTC. It codes for CASSRSANYGYTF.

V usage is TRBV30 and J usage is TRBJ1-5, with D tentatively TRBD1 (5 bases). CDR3 length: 13 amino acids. Between the trimmed V and J ends, which lost 5 bases and 1 base, there was a span of 9 bases. Germline CDR1 GTSNPN, CDR2 SVGIG (reference sequence). The CDR3 sequence: CAWRGGSNQPQHF. The CDR3, as DNA: TGTGCCTGGCGCGGGGGGAGCAATCAGCCCCAGCATTTT.

V gene TRBV19 combines with J gene TRBJ2-5, with 14 bases that match TRBD2. This CDR3 is 16 amino acids long. CDR1 LNHDA and CDR2 SQIVND come from the germline V gene (reference sequence). With V trimmed by 7 bases and J by 5 bases, 9 bases remained unmatched. CDR3 in amino acids: CASTPTSGRAYETQYF. The CDR3 DNA sequence: TGTGCCAGTACCCCGACTAGCGGGAGGGCCTATGAGACCCAGTACTTC.

In its sample, this clone was seen once. The chain is built from TRBV6-1 and TRBJ2-7; TRBD1 matches at 9 bases. Germline CDR1 and CDR2: MNHNS and SASEGT. Losses at the gene ends were 10 bases for V and 3 bases for J; bases not matched to a gene: 10. This CDR3 has 14 amino acids. The CDR3, as DNA: TGTGCCATCTCGAGGGACAGGGTGGGCTACGAGCAGTACTTC. This codes for CAISRDRVGYEQYF.

V is TRBV5-1 and J is TRBJ2-1, with TRBD1 identical over 8 bases. Germline CDR1 reads SGHRS; CDR2 reads YFSETQ. Trimming took 4 bases from V and 2 from J; bases not matched to a gene: 5. The CDR3 spans 15 residues. As DNA, the CDR3 is TGCGCCAGCAGCCCGACAGGGGCCGCCTACAATGAGCAGTTCTTC. It codes for CASSPTGAAYNEQFF.

This rearrangement joins TRBV5-1 to TRBJ2-2; 13 bases are shared with TRBD2. The length of the CDR3 is 16 residues. Germline CDR1 reads SGHRS; CDR2 reads YFSETQ. Trimming removed 4 bases from V and 5 bases from J; junction bases left unmatched: 5. CDR3 region: CASSPGLAGVTGELFF. CDR3 bases: TGCGCCAGCAGCCCAGGACTAGCGGGGGTGACCGGGGAGCTGTTTTTT.

This chain joins TRBV5-1 and TRBJ2-5; D is possibly TRBD1 (5 bases). Germline V gives CDR1 SGHRS, CDR2 YFSETQ. Trimming took off 0 bases at V and 2 bases at J, with 8 bases between the two ends. The CDR3 is 14 residues long. CDR3 loop: CASSLEQGQETQYF. The CDR3 DNA reads TGCGCCAGCAGCTTGGAGCAGGGACAAGAGACCCAGTACTTC.

The CDR3 region has the DNA TGTGCCATCACCCGGGACCCCTCCTACAATGAGCAGTTCTTC. This sequence encodes CAITRDPSYNEQFF. The genes are TRBV10-3 and TRBJ2-1; either TRBD1 or TRBD2 may supply D (5 bases each). Deletions cut 7 bases from V and 0 bases from J, with 10 bases between. The V gene's germline CDR1 is ENHRY and CDR2 SYGVKD. The CDR3 is made up of 14 amino acids.

This clone came up a few times. The sample holds other DNA sequences that translate to the same CDR3. The CDR3 loop reads CASSFGLNNQPQHF. The CDR3 DNA sequence: TGTGCCAGCAGTTTCGGCTTGAACAATCAGCCCCAGCATTTT. V usage is TRBV28 and J usage is TRBJ1-5; D ambiguous. The ends were cut back, 3 bases at V and 3 bases at J, with 9 bases in the middle. The germline V gene encodes CDR1 MDHEN and CDR2 SYDVKM. This CDR3 is built from 14 residues.

This clone was counted a few times. The chain carries TRBV2 and TRBJ1-3; D not certain. Germline assignment: CDR1 SNHLY and CDR2 FYNNEI. The CDR3 sequence is 16 residues long. Trimming left V 4 bases short and J 2 bases short, with 15 bases between. DNA of the CDR3: TGTGCCAGCAGTGTAGGAGGAAGGAGGACTGGAAACACCATATATTTT. Translation gives CASSVGGRRTGNTIYF. The variable domain in full, with the rest retrieved from reference TRBV2 and TRBJ1-3, is EPEVTQTPSHQVTQMGQEVILRCVPISNHLYFYWYRQILGQKVEFLVSFYNNEISEKSEIFDDQFSVERPDGSNFTLKIRSTKLEDSAMYFCASSVGGRRTGNTIYFGEGSWLTVV.

V usage is TRBV28 and J usage is TRBJ2-1; unclear D gene. Germline CDR1 MDHEN, CDR2 SYDVKM. The length of the CDR3 is 11 residues. V was trimmed by 6 bases and J by 6 bases, leaving 6 bases between them. The CDR3 coding sequence is TGTGCCAGCAGCCGAGCCAATGAGCAGTTCTTC. This codes for CASSRANEQFF. Using reference TRBV28 and TRBJ2-1 for the parts outside the CDR3, the full variable domain is DVKVTQSSRYLVKRTGEKVFLECVQDMDHENMFWYRQDPGLGLRLIYFSYDVKMKEKGDIPEGYSVSREKKERFSLILESASTNQTSMYLCASSRANEQFFGPGTRLTVL.

This clone was detected only once. Here the CDR3 DNA reads TGTGCCTGGAGTCAACAGGGGGCGCATGGCTATGGCTACACCTTC. It specifies CAWSQQGAHGYGYTF. The chain links TRBV30 to TRBJ1-2, with 9 bases lining up with TRBD1. The CDR3 runs 15 residues. The germline V gene has CDR1 GTSNPN and CDR2 SVGIG (reference sequence). With 2 bases clipped from V and 4 bases from J, the junction kept 8 bases outside the gene matches.

The J gene is TRBJ1-1, the V gene TRBV30; D call uncertain. The germline V gene encodes CDR1 GTSNPN and CDR2 SVGIG (reference sequence). Trimming stripped 3 bases from V and 8 bases from J, with 22 bases between. This CDR3 comprises 15 residues. CDR3 nucleotide sequence: TGTGCCTGGAGCGGCGAAAACCGACCCCAAGACGAAGCTTTCTTT. Its translation: CAWSGENRPQDEAFF. Based on the CDR3 plus reference TRBV30 and TRBJ1-1, the full variable domain is SQTIHQWPATLVQPVGSPLSLECTVEGTSNPNLYWYRQAAGRGLQLLFYSVGIGQISSEVPQNLSASRPQDRQFILSSKKLLLSDSGFYLCAWSGENRPQDEAFFGQGTRLTVV.

The chain employs TRBV27 and TRBJ2-1; 7 positions match TRBD1. Unmatched junction bases numbered 1, after V lost 6 bases and J lost 2 bases. The germline V gene encodes CDR1 MNHEY and CDR2 SMNVEV (reference sequence). The CDR3 is made up of 13 amino acids. The CDR3 region is CASRGQAYNEQFF. The CDR3 region has the DNA TGTGCCAGCAGAGGACAGGCCTACAATGAGCAGTTCTTC.

The chain employs TRBV2 and TRBJ1-3; D is unclear. The germline V gene encodes CDR1 SNHLY and CDR2 FYNNEI. Trimming removed 7 bases from V and 0 bases from J, with 7 bases in between. The CDR3 runs 13 residues. Written as DNA, the CDR3 is TGTGCCAGCAACGGGGACTCTGGAAACACCATATATTTT. This codes for CASNGDSGNTIYF.

The sample holds a few counts of this clone. The rearrangement uses TRBV19 and TRBJ2-2; no clear D. This CDR3 has 14 residues. Trimming removed 6 bases at V and 6 bases at J, with 14 bases between. CDR1 and CDR2 (germline): LNHDA, SQIVND (reference sequence). CDR3 residues: CASSRRHVPGELFF. The CDR3 DNA is TGTGCCAGTAGCCGACGACATGTCCCCGGGGAGCTGTTTTTT. The whole variable domain, remainder taken from reference TRBV19 and TRBJ2-2, is DGGITQSPKYLFRKEGQNVTLSCEQNLNHDAMYWYRQDPGQGLRLIYYSQIVNDFQKGDIAEGYSVSREKKESFPLTVTSAQKNPTAFYLCASSRRHVPGELFFGEGSRLTVL.

The chain links TRBV6-6 to TRBJ2-7; D gene uncertain. Germline CDR1 is MNHNY and CDR2 is SVGAGI (reference sequence). The CDR3 is made up of 12 amino acids. V was cut by 5 bases and J by 6 bases, with 11 bases left in between. The CDR3 protein is CASSTRTSEQYF. The CDR3 bases are TGTGCCAGCAGTACTCGGACGAGCGAGCAGTACTTC.

This clone was seen a handful of times. The CDR3 region has the DNA TGTGCCAGCAGCTCTAGCAGGGGGTTCTTCGCAACTAATGAAAAACTGTTTTTT. Translated: CASSSSRGFFATNEKLFF. The gene calls are TRBV28 and TRBJ1-4; 7 bases agree with TRBD1. Germline assignment: CDR1 MDHEN and CDR2 SYDVKM. The CDR3 has 18 amino acids. V lost 6 bases, J lost 0 bases, and 13 bases stayed unmatched.

This rearrangement joins TRBV10-3 to TRBJ2-3; TRBD2 matches at 10 bases. Trimming at V came to 10 bases and at J to 2 bases, leaving 12 bases not matched to a gene. This CDR3 region has 16 residues. Germline CDR1 is ENHRY and CDR2 is SYGVKD. For the CDR3, the DNA is TGTGCCACCCTCCCTTGGACTAGCGGCCTCACAGATACGCAGTATTTT. Translation gives CATLPWTSGLTDTQYF.

J is TRBJ2-2 and V is TRBV7-6, with D perhaps matching TRBD1 (5 bases). Deletions cut 5 bases from V and 2 bases from J, with 6 bases between. The germline V gene has CDR1 SGHVS and CDR2 FNYEAQ. The CDR3 has 13 residues. The CDR3 coding sequence is TGTGCCAGCAGCCGGACAAACACCGGGGAGCTGTTTTTT. It yields the protein CASSRTNTGELFF.

V usage is TRBV19 and J usage is TRBJ2-5, with unresolved D. V lost 4 bases to trimming and J lost 5 bases, with 17 bases between them. The CDR3 extends over 15 amino acids. Germline V gene data show CDR1 as LNHDA and CDR2 as SQIVND (reference sequence). CDR3 protein: CASSNYGPPQETQYF. The DNA of the CDR3 is TGTGCCAGTAGTAACTACGGGCCTCCCCAGGAGACCCAGTACTTC.

The chain recombines TRBV5-8 with TRBJ2-5; 7 nucleotides match TRBD2. The germline CDR1 and CDR2 sequences are SGHTS and YDEGEE. J was trimmed by 1 base and V by 0 bases; bases with no gene match: 6. The CDR3 extends over 16 amino acids. The CDR3 loop is CASSLGASGLQETQYF. The CDR3 DNA follows: TGTGCCAGCAGCTTGGGGGCTAGCGGCCTCCAAGAGACCCAGTACTTC.